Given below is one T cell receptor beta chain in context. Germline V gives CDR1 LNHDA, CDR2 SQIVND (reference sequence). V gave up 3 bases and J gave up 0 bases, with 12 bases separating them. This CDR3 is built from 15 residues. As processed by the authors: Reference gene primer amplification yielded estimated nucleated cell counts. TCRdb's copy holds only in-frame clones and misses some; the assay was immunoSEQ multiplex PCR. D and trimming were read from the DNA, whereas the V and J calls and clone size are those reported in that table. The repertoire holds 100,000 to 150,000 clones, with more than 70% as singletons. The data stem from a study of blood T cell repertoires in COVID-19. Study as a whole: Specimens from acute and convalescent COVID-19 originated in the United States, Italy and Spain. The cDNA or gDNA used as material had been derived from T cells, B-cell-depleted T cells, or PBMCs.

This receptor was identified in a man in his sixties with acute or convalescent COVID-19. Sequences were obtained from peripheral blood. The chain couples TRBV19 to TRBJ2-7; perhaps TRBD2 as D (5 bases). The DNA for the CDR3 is TGTGCCAGTAGTATTTTAGGGAGTGACTCCTACGAGCAGTACTTC. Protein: CASSILGSDSYEQYF. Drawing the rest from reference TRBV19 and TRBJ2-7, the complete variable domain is DGGITQSPKYLFRKEGQNVTLSCEQNLNHDAMYWYRQDPGQGLRLIYYSQIVNDFQKGDIAEGYSVSREKKESFPLTVTSAQKNPTAFYLCASSILGSDSYEQYFGPGTRLTVT.